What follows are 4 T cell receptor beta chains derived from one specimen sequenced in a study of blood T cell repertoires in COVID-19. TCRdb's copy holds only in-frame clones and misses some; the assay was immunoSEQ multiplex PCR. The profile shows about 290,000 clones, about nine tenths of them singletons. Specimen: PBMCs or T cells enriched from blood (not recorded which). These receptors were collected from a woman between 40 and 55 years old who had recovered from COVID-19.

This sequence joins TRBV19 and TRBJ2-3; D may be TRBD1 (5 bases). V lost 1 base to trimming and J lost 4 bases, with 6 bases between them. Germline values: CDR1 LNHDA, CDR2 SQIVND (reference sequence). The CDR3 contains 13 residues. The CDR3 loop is CASSIGGPDTQYF. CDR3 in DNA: TGTGCCAGTAGTATAGGGGGCCCAGATACGCAGTATTTT.

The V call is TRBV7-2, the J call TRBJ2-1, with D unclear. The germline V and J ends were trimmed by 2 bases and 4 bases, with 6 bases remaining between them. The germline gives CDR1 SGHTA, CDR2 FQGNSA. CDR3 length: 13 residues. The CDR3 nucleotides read TGTGCCAGCAGCTTATGGCCGTACAATGAGCAGTTCTTC. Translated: CASSLWPYNEQFF.

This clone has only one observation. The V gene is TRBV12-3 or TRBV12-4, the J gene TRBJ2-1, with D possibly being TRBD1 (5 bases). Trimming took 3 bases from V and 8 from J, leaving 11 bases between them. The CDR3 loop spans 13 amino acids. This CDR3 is CASSFTRVDEQFF. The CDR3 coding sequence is TGTGCCAGCAGTTTTACCAGGGTAGATGAGCAGTTCTTC.

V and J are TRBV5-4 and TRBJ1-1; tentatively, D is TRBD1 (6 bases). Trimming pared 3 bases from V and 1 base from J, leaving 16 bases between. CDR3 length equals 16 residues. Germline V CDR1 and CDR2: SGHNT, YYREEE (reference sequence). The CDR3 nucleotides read TGTGCCAGCAGCTCATCGTCAAGGGGGGGGAACACTGAAGCTTTCTTT. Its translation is CASSSSSRGGNTEAFF. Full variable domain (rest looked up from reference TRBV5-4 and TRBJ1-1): ETGVTQSPTHLIKTRGQQVTLRCSSQSGHNTVSWYQQALGQGPQFIFQYYREEENGRGNFPPRFSGLQFPNYSSELNVNALELDDSALYLCASSSSSRGGNTEAFFGQGTRLTVV.